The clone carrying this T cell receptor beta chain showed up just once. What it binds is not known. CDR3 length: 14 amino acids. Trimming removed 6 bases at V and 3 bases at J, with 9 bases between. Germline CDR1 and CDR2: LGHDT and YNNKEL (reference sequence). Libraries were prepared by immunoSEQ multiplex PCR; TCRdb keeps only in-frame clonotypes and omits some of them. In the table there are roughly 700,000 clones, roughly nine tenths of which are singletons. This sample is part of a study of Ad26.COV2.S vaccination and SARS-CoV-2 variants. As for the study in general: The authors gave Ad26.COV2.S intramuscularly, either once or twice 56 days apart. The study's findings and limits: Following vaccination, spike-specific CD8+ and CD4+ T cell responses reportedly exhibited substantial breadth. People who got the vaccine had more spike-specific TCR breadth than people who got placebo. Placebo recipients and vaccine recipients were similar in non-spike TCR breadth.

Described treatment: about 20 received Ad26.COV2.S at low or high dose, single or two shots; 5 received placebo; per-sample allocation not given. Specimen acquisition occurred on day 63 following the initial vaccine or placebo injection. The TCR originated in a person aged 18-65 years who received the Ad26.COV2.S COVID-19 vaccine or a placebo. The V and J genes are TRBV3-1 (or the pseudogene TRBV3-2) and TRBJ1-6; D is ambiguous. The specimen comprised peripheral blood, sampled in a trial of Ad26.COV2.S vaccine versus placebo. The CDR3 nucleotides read TGTGCCAGCAGTCCGGGAAACTATAATTCACCCCTCCACTTT. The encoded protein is CASSPGNYNSPLHF.